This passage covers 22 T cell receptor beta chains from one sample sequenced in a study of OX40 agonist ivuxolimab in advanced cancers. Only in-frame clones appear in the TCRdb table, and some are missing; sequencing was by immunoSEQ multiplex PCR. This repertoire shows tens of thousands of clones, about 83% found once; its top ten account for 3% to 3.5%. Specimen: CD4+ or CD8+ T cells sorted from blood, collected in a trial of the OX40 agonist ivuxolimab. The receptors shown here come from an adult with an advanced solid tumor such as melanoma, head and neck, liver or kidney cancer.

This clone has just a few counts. For the CDR3, the DNA is TGTGCCAGCAGTGCGGACAATCAGCCCCAGCATTTT. It specifies CASSADNQPQHF. The rearrangement joins TRBV2 to TRBJ1-5; no clear D. This CDR3 is 12 amino acids long. Between the trimmed V and J ends, which lost 4 bases and 3 bases, there was a span of 4 bases. The V gene's germline CDR1 is SNHLY and CDR2 FYNNEI.

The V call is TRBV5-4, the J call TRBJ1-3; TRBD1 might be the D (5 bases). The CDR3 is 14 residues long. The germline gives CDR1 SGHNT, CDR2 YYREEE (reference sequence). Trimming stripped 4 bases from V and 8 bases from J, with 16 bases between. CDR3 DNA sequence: TGTGCCAGCAGCCCGGACAAGTCCGTGGACACCATATATTTT. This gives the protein CASSPDKSVDTIYF.

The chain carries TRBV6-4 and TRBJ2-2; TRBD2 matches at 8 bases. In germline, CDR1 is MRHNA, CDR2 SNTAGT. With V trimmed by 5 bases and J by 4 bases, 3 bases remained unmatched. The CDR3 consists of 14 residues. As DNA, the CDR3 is TGTGCCAGCAGTAGCGGGAGTTCCACCGGGGAGCTGTTTTTT. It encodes CASSSGSSTGELFF.

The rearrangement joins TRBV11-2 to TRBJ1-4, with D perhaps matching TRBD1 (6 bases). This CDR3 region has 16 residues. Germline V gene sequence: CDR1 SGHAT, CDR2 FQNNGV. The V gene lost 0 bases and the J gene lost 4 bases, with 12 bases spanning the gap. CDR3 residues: CASSLEGTGINEKLFF. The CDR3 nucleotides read TGTGCCAGCAGCTTAGAAGGAACAGGGATTAATGAAAAACTGTTTTTT.

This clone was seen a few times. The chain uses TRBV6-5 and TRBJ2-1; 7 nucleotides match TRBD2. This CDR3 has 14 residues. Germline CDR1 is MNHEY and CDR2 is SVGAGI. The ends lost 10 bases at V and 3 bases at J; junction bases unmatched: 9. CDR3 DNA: TGTGCCACCCGAAGCGGGGCCTACTACAATGAGCAGTTCTTC. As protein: CATRSGAYYNEQFF.

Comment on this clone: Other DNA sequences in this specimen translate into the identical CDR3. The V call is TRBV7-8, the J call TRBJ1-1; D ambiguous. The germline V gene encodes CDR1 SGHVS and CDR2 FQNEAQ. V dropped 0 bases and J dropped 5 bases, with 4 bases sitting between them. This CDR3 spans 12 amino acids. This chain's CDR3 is CASSLAGTEAFF. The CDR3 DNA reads TGTGCCAGCAGCTTAGCGGGGACTGAAGCTTTCTTT.

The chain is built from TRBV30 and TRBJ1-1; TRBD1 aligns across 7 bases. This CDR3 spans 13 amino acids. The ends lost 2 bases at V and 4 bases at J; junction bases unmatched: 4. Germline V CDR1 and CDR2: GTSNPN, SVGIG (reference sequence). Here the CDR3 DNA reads TGTGCCTGGAGTCGACAGGGAGGCACTGAAGCTTTCTTT. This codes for CAWSRQGGTEAFF. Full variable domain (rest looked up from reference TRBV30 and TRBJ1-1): SQTIHQWPATLVQPVGSPLSLECTVEGTSNPNLYWYRQAAGRGLQLLFYSVGIGQISSEVPQNLSASRPQDRQFILSSKKLLLSDSGFYLCAWSRQGGTEAFFGQGTRLTVV.

The CDR3, as DNA: TGTGCCAGCAGTCGCCGAACAGGGCCCGAGCAGTACTTC. This codes for CASSRRTGPEQYF. V gene TRBV2 combines with J gene TRBJ2-7; possible D gene TRBD1, 6 bases. This CDR3 has 13 amino acids. Germline V CDR1 and CDR2: SNHLY, FYNNEI. Trimming cost V 5 bases and J 6 bases, with 14 bases left between them.

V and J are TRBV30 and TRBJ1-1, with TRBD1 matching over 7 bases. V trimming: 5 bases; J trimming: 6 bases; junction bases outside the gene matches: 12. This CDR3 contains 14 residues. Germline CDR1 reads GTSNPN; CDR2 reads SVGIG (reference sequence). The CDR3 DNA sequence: TGTGCCTGGGGACGGGGACAGTCTTGGGCTGAAGCTTTCTTT. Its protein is CAWGRGQSWAEAFF. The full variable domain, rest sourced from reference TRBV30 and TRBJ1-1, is SQTIHQWPATLVQPVGSPLSLECTVEGTSNPNLYWYRQAAGRGLQLLFYSVGIGQISSEVPQNLSASRPQDRQFILSSKKLLLSDSGFYLCAWGRGQSWAEAFFGQGTRLTVV.

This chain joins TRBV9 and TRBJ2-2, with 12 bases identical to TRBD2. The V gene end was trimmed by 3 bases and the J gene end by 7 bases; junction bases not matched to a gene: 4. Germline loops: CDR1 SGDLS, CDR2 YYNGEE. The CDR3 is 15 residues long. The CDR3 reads CASSAGLAGDGELFF. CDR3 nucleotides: TGTGCCAGCAGCGCGGGACTAGCGGGTGACGGGGAGCTGTTTTTT.

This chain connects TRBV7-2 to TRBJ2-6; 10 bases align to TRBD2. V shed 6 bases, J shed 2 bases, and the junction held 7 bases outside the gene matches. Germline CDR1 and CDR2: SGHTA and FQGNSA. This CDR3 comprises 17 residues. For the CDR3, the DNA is TGTGCCAGCAGTTGGTCTAGCGGGAGTGCTGGGGCCAACGTCCTGACTTTC. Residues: CASSWSSGSAGANVLTF.

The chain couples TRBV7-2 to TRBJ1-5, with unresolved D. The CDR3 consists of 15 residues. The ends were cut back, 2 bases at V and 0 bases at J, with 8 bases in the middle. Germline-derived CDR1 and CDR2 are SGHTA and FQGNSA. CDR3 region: CASSLSRHSNQPQHF. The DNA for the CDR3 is TGTGCCAGCAGCTTATCGAGACATAGCAATCAGCCCCAGCATTTT.

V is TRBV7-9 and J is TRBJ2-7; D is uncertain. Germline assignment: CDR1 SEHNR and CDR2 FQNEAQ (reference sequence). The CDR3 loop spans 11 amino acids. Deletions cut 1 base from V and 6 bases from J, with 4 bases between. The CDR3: CASSLDREQYF. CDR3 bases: TGTGCCAGCAGCTTAGATCGCGAGCAGTACTTC. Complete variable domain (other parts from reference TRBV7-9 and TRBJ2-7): DTGVSQNPRHKITKRGQNVTFRCDPISEHNRLYWYRQTLGQGPEFLTYFQNEAQLEKSRLLSDRFSAERPKGSFSTLEIQRTEQGDSAMYLCASSLDREQYFGPGTRLTVT.

The CDR3 region has the DNA TGTGCCAGTAGACCCGACCGGGGCCGCCTTTGGGGGGCCAACGTCCTGACTTTC. Protein sequence: CASRPDRGRLWGANVLTF. The genes are TRBV19 and TRBJ2-6, with D perhaps given as TRBD1 or TRBD2 (5 bases each). The V end lost 6 bases, the J end lost 4 bases, and 22 bases lay between the germline ends. Per the germline V gene, CDR1 is LNHDA and CDR2 is SQIVND (reference sequence). This CDR3 is built from 18 residues.

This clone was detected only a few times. CDR3 residues: CASSEVSAQGYTF. CDR3 nucleotides: TGTGCCAGCAGTGAAGTTTCAGCTCAAGGCTACACCTTC. V and J are TRBV2 and TRBJ1-2; D gene ambiguous. Per the germline V gene, CDR1 is SNHLY and CDR2 is FYNNEI. V dropped 1 base and J dropped 8 bases, with 11 bases sitting between them. This CDR3 spans 13 amino acids.

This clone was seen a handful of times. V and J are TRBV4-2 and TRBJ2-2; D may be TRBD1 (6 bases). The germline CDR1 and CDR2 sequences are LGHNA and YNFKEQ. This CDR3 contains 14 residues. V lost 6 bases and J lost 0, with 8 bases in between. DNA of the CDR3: TGTGCCAGCAGGCGACAGGCGAACACCGGGGAGCTGTTTTTT. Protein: CASRRQANTGELFF.

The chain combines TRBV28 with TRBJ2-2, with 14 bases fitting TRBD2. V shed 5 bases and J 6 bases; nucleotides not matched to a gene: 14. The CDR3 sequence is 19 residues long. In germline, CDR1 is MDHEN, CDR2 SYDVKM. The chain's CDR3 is CASSPQGLAGVGIAGELFF. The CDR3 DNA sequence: TGTGCCAGCAGTCCCCAGGGACTAGCGGGAGTAGGTATTGCCGGGGAGCTGTTTTTT.

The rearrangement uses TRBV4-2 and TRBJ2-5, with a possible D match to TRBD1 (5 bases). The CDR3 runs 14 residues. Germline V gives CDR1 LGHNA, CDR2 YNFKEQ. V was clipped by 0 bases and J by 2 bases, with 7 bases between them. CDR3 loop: CASSQDQGQETQYF. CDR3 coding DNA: TGTGCCAGCAGCCAAGATCAGGGTCAAGAGACCCAGTACTTC.

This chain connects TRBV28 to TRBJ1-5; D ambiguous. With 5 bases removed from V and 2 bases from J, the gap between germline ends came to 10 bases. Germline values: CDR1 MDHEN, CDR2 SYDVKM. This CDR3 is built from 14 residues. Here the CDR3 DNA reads TGTGCCAGCAGTGAAGCTAGAGGCAATCAGCCCCAGCATTTT. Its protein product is CASSEARGNQPQHF.

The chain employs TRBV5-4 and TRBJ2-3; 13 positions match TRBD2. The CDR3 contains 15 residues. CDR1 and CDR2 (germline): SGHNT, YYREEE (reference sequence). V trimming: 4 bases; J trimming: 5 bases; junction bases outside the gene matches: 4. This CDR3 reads CASSRTSGRIDTQYF. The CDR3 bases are TGTGCCAGCAGCCGGACTAGCGGGAGAATAGATACGCAGTATTTT.

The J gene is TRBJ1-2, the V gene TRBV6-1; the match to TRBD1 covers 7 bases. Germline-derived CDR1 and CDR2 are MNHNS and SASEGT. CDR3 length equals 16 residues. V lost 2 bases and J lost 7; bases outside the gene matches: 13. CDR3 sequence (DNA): TGTGCCAGCAGTGAAAGGACAGGACGGGCTCTTGGTGGCTACACCTTC. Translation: CASSERTGRALGGYTF.

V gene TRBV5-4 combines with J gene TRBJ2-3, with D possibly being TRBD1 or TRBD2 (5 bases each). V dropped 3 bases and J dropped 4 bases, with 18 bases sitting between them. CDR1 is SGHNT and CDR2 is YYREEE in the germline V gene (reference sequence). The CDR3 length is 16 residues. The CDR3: CASSSRRSLGADTQYF. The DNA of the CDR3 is TGTGCCAGCAGCTCCCGACGGTCACTGGGGGCAGATACGCAGTATTTT.